The 18 T cell receptor beta chains below come from one sample, sequenced in a study of shared clonotypes between healthy human individuals. Profiling relied on immunoSEQ multiplex PCR, and the TCRdb table lists in-frame clones only, not all of them. Among about 490,000 clones listed, 81% were seen once. The sequenced sample consisted of PBMCs. Receptor source: a woman between 40 and 50 years old in good health. Some clones in this sample may be carry-over from other donors' samples.

The J gene is TRBJ2-2, the V gene TRBV5-1; D is unresolved. The germline V gene encodes CDR1 SGHRS and CDR2 YFSETQ. CDR3 size: 13 residues. V was cut by 5 bases and J by 4 bases, with 9 bases left in between. CDR3 sequence reads: CASRQEFTGELFF. Written as DNA, the CDR3 is TGCGCCAGCAGGCAAGAGTTCACCGGGGAGCTGTTTTTT.

V usage is TRBV29-1 and J usage is TRBJ2-1; TRBD2 is a possible D gene (7 bases). Trimming shortened V by 3 bases and J by 6 bases, and 12 bases separated the two germline ends. The CDR3 spans 13 residues. Germline V lookup: CDR1 SQVTM, CDR2 ANQGSEA. The chain's CDR3 is CSVDGGRFNEQFF. DNA for the CDR3: TGCAGCGTTGACGGGGGGCGTTTCAATGAGCAGTTCTTC.

The chain joins TRBV4-1 to TRBJ2-7, with TRBD2 identical over 11 bases. CDR1 MGHRA and CDR2 YSYEKL come from the germline V gene. The V segment lost 0 bases and the J segment 5 bases; nucleotides outside the gene matches: 9. The CDR3 contains 17 residues. CDR3: CASSQETPSGRTDEQYF. In DNA form, the CDR3 reads TGCGCCAGCAGCCAAGAGACCCCTAGCGGGAGGACGGACGAGCAGTACTTC.

This chain links TRBV11-2 with TRBJ1-2; TRBD1 matches 9 bases. J gave up 3 bases and V 5 bases, and 13 bases lay outside the gene matches. Germline values: CDR1 SGHAT, CDR2 FQNNGV. The CDR3 has 17 residues. DNA of the CDR3: TGTGCCAGCAGCCCAATACAGGGGGCAAGGGTCGACTATGGCTACACCTTC. Translating gives CASSPIQGARVDYGYTF.

V is TRBV5-4 and J is TRBJ2-5, with TRBD2 matching over 10 bases. This CDR3 has 17 residues. Trimming took 4 bases from V and 5 from J; bases not matched to a gene: 14. The V gene's germline CDR1 is SGHNT and CDR2 YYREEE (reference sequence). The CDR3 sequence: CASSGGGLAGVGETQYF. For the CDR3, the DNA is TGTGCCAGCAGCGGTGGCGGCCTAGCGGGAGTCGGGGAGACCCAGTACTTC.

The chain combines TRBV5-6 with TRBJ1-4, with D uncertain. Trimming shortened V by 4 bases and J by 4 bases, and 14 bases separated the two germline ends. The CDR3 loop spans 15 amino acids. Germline CDR1 is SGHDT and CDR2 is YYEEEE. CDR3 loop: CASSRSLIRNEKLFF. In DNA form, the CDR3 reads TGTGCCAGCAGCCGCTCCCTAATTCGTAATGAAAAACTGTTTTTT.

V is TRBV15 and J is TRBJ2-1, with a possible D match to TRBD2 (6 bases). The ends were cut back, 0 bases at V and 8 bases at J, with 11 bases in the middle. Germline V gives CDR1 LNHNV, CDR2 YYDKDF (reference sequence). CDR3 length: 14 residues. CDR3 bases: TGTGCCACCAGCAGAGAACTAGCTATTGATGAGCAGTTCTTC. As protein: CATSRELAIDEQFF.

As for this clone: This may be a read error: a much more frequent sequence differs by one nucleotide. The V call is TRBV9, the J call TRBJ2-5; D is perhaps TRBD1 (6 bases). Germline loops: CDR1 SGDLS, CDR2 YYNGEE. CDR3 length: 14 amino acids. In nucleotides, the CDR3 is TGTGCCAACAGCGTTTCGTCAGGGGACGAGACCCAGTACTTC. Translation: CANSVSSGDETQYF.

The rearrangement uses TRBV28 and TRBJ2-7, with D perhaps matching TRBD2 (6 bases). Germline CDR1 MDHEN, CDR2 SYDVKM. Between the trimmed V and J ends, which lost 5 bases and 3 bases, there was a span of 14 bases. CDR3 size: 14 residues. This CDR3 reads CASSPPGLIYEQYF. CDR3 DNA: TGTGCCAGCAGTCCCCCGGGACTGATCTACGAGCAGTACTTC.

This clone was detected once. V is TRBV5-4 and J is TRBJ2-7; unclear D gene. The CDR3 sequence is 11 residues long. V lost 4 bases and J lost 4, with 6 bases in between. Germline V lookup: CDR1 SGHNT, CDR2 YYREEE (reference sequence). The CDR3: CASSRDYEQYF. As DNA, the CDR3 is TGTGCCAGCAGCCGCGATTACGAGCAGTACTTC.

There are a few counts of this clone. Since a much larger clone is just one base distant, this may be a read error. Other DNA sequences within the sample encode an identical CDR3. The genes are TRBV5-4 and TRBJ2-2; D unresolved. Germline-derived CDR1 and CDR2 are SGHNT and YYREEE (reference sequence). This CDR3 is 13 amino acids long. V lost 0 bases and J 7 bases, leaving 7 bases between the germline ends. The DNA of the CDR3 is TGTGCCAGCAGCTTGGGTGGGTTCGGGGAGCTGTTTTTT. Translated: CASSLGGFGELFF.

The chain employs TRBV4-3 and TRBJ2-5; D call uncertain. With 4 bases removed from V and 5 bases from J, the gap between germline ends came to 17 bases. The CDR3 extends over 15 amino acids. CDR1 and CDR2 (germline): LGHNA, YSLEER. As DNA, the CDR3 is TGCGCCAGCAGCCTTGAACCGGGTAAAGCGGAGACCCAGTACTTC. It encodes CASSLEPGKAETQYF.

The gene calls are TRBV16 and TRBJ2-7; tentatively, D is TRBD2 (6 bases). This CDR3 comprises 13 residues. Germline CDR1 KGHSY, CDR2 FQNENV. Trimming took 2 bases from V and 6 from J, leaving 11 bases between them. CDR3 region: CASSQRGAGEQYF. The CDR3 DNA follows: TGTGCCAGCAGCCAACGCGGGGCCGGCGAGCAGTACTTC.

The chain combines TRBV18 with TRBJ1-2; D uncertain. Trimming cost V 3 bases and J 5 bases, with 10 bases left between them. From germline, CDR1 is KGHSH and CDR2 LQKENI. The CDR3 spans 13 residues. This CDR3 reads CASSPAGEYGYTF. CDR3 nucleotides: TGTGCCAGCTCACCTGCCGGGGAATATGGCTACACCTTC.

V is TRBV11-2 and J is TRBJ2-7; TRBD1 is a possible D gene (6 bases). Germline CDR1 reads SGHAT; CDR2 reads FQNNGV. Trimming took off 0 bases at V and 3 bases at J, with 9 bases between the two ends. The CDR3 contains 14 residues. The CDR3 protein is CASSLDTGIYEQYF. The DNA of the CDR3 is TGTGCCAGCAGCTTAGATACAGGGATCTACGAGCAGTACTTC.

The V and J genes are TRBV6-5 and TRBJ2-7, with TRBD1 identical over 10 bases. This CDR3 comprises 15 residues. Trimming took 5 bases from V and 0 from J; bases not matched to a gene: 4. CDR1 is MNHEY and CDR2 is SVGAGI in the germline V gene. As DNA, the CDR3 is TGTGCCAGCAGTAACCGGGACAGGGGCTCCTACGAGCAGTACTTC. It codes for CASSNRDRGSYEQYF.

This chain connects TRBV6-1 to TRBJ1-2; D is undetermined. Germline V gives CDR1 MNHNS, CDR2 SASEGT. Trimming removed 1 base from V and 4 bases from J, with 16 bases in between. The CDR3 covers 16 residues. CDR3 coding DNA: TGTGCCAGCAGTGAAGGGAGCTCACAAGGCTTCTATGGCTACACCTTC. Amino acid sequence: CASSEGSSQGFYGYTF.

The chain couples TRBV2 to TRBJ2-1, with D possibly TRBD2 on 6 matching bases. The V gene's germline CDR1 is SNHLY and CDR2 FYNNEI. This CDR3 is built from 16 residues. V was clipped by 4 bases and J by 3 bases, with 16 bases between them. This chain's CDR3 is CASSVPGTGNYNEQFF. For the CDR3, the DNA is TGTGCCAGCAGTGTTCCTGGGACTGGAAACTACAATGAGCAGTTCTTC.